These 27 T cell receptor beta chains came from one sample sequenced in a study of shared clonotypes between healthy human individuals. Only in-frame clones appear in the TCRdb table, and some are missing; sequencing was by immunoSEQ multiplex PCR. The data show about 1 million clones, with around 74% seen just once and approximately 1.5% held by the top ten. Source material: memory CD4+ T cells sorted from blood. Subset indicated: CD45RA-negative fraction. These TCRs come from a man younger than 35 in good health.

This clone was observed once. This rearrangement joins TRBV6-1 to TRBJ1-2; tentative D call: TRBD1 (6 bases). The CDR3 sequence is 12 residues long. From germline, CDR1 is MNHNS and CDR2 SASEGT. Trimming pared 5 bases from V and 8 bases from J, leaving 12 bases between. The CDR3 DNA reads as TGTGCCAGCAGTCGCAACAGGGACGGCTACACCTTC. It yields the protein CASSRNRDGYTF.

The chain has TRBV2 and TRBJ1-4; D remains unclear. This CDR3 spans 11 amino acids. The germline V gene encodes CDR1 SNHLY and CDR2 FYNNEI. The V and J ends lost 8 bases and 8 bases respectively, with 9 bases between them. CDR3 coding DNA: TGTGCCAGCTCTGAATGGGAAAAACTGTTTTTT. Amino acids: CASSEWEKLFF.

This clone has only one observation. The chain combines TRBV6-1 with TRBJ1-5; no firm D call. This CDR3 spans 15 amino acids. Trimming shortened V by 7 bases and J by 6 bases, and 19 bases separated the two germline ends. Looked up from germline, CDR1 is MNHNS and CDR2 is SASEGT. CDR3 coding DNA: TGTGCCAGCATCCTGACCCCCGTGAGCGGTCAGCCCCAGCATTTT. Translation gives CASILTPVSGQPQHF.

This clone turned up a few times. The chain has TRBV5-6 and TRBJ1-6, with 10 bases that match TRBD1. The germline V gene has CDR1 SGHDT and CDR2 YYEEEE. CDR3 length equals 16 residues. The V and J ends lost 0 bases and 6 bases, in that order; junction bases with no gene match: 3. The chain's CDR3 is CASSLGGTGVNSPLHF. The CDR3 DNA follows: TGTGCCAGCAGCTTGGGCGGGACAGGGGTTAATTCACCCCTCCACTTT.

This clone was seen a single time. The chain has TRBV6-5 and TRBJ1-1; D call uncertain. Germline CDR1 is MNHEY and CDR2 is SVGAGI. Trimming shortened V by 0 bases and J by 1 base, and 6 bases separated the two germline ends. The CDR3 covers 14 residues. The CDR3, as DNA: TGTGCCAGCAGTTACTCGATAGAGAACACTGAAGCTTTCTTT. As protein: CASSYSIENTEAFF.

The J gene is TRBJ1-6, the V gene TRBV10-2; D unclear. Germline values: CDR1 WSHSY, CDR2 SAAADI. V lost 11 bases and J lost 6, with 14 bases in between. This CDR3 has 13 residues. CDR3 loop: CASIAGGNSPLHF. CDR3 nucleotides: TGCGCCTCCATAGCCGGAGGTAATTCACCCCTCCACTTT.

This clone was recorded a few times. Just one base apart from a much larger clone, this may be a read error. The identical CDR3 is also encoded by other nucleotide sequences in the sample. The rearrangement uses TRBV7-9 and TRBJ2-3; D possibly corresponds to TRBD1 (6 bases). Germline-derived CDR1 and CDR2 are SEHNR and FQNEAQ (reference sequence). CDR3 length: 14 residues. The V end lost 1 base, the J end lost 1 base, and 6 bases lay between the germline ends. The CDR3: CASSLDRGTDTQYF. In DNA, the CDR3 is TGTGCCAGCAGCTTAGACAGGGGCACAGATACGCAGTATTTT.

V and J are TRBV28 and TRBJ1-3, with D uncertain. In germline, CDR1 is MDHEN, CDR2 SYDVKM. This CDR3 contains 14 residues. Trimming removed 5 bases at V and 2 bases at J, with 10 bases between. Here the CDR3 reads CASSPTQTGNTIYF. The CDR3, as DNA: TGTGCCAGCAGTCCTACCCAGACTGGAAACACCATATATTTT.

The V call is TRBV27, the J call TRBJ2-2; 7 nucleotides line up with TRBD1. Trimming removed 5 bases from V and 3 bases from J; junction bases left unmatched: 9. The length of the CDR3 is 16 residues. Germline-derived CDR1 and CDR2 are MNHEY and SMNVEV (reference sequence). DNA of the CDR3: TGTGCCAGCAGTCCCGTTGACAGGGCGGACACCGGGGAGCTGTTTTTT. It translates to CASSPVDRADTGELFF.

The table lists this clone with a count of one. The chain has TRBV7-9 and TRBJ2-6, with unresolved D. This CDR3 has 16 residues. Germline V CDR1 and CDR2: SEHNR, FQNEAQ (reference sequence). Trimming cost V 1 base and J 4 bases, with 11 bases left between them. The CDR3 here is CASSLEAVLGANVLTF. The CDR3 bases are TGTGCCAGCAGCTTAGAGGCGGTATTGGGGGCCAACGTCCTGACTTTC.

This clone came up once. The rearrangement uses TRBV4-3 and TRBJ2-7; D may be TRBD1 or TRBD2 (5 bases each). Germline V CDR1 and CDR2: LGHNA, YSLEER. Trimming pared 0 bases from V and 3 bases from J, leaving 12 bases between. This CDR3 spans 15 amino acids. DNA for the CDR3: TGCGCCAGCAGCCAAGAGAGGGGCTTATTCTACGAGCAGTACTTC. Residues: CASSQERGLFYEQYF.

The chain combines TRBV11-2 with TRBJ2-3; maybe TRBD2 (6 bases). V lost 4 bases and J 2 bases, leaving 13 bases between the germline ends. Germline CDR1 SGHAT, CDR2 FQNNGV. The CDR3 loop spans 15 amino acids. The CDR3, as DNA: TGTGCCAGCAGCTCCTCGGGAGTCCCCACAGATACGCAGTATTTT. This encodes CASSSSGVPTDTQYF.

CDR3 sequence (DNA): TGTGCCAGCACTCCCGATGACAGGGGAGGGGAAAAACTGTTTTTT. Translating it yields CASTPDDRGGEKLFF. The chain uses TRBV6-6 and TRBJ1-4; TRBD1 matches at 8 bases. Germline V gene lookup returns CDR1 MNHNY and CDR2 SVGAGI (reference sequence). The CDR3 is 15 residues long. V was clipped by 7 bases and J by 8 bases; unmatched bases: 12.

On this clone itself: Distinct nucleotide sequences in the sample also encode this CDR3. The CDR3 is CASSPHRGAGETQYF. CDR3 bases: TGTGCCAGCAGTCCACACAGGGGGGCCGGGGAGACCCAGTACTTC. The V and J genes are TRBV28 and TRBJ2-5; 8 nucleotides align to TRBD1. Germline V gene sequence: CDR1 MDHEN, CDR2 SYDVKM. The CDR3 is 15 residues long. With V trimmed by 5 bases and J by 5 bases, 10 bases remained unmatched.

This clone occurred a few times. V usage is TRBV13 and J usage is TRBJ2-5, with 8 bases identical to TRBD2. CDR1 and CDR2 (germline): PRHDT, FYEKMQ (reference sequence). J was trimmed by 4 bases and V by 3 bases; bases with no gene match: 4. The CDR3 loop spans 14 amino acids. This CDR3 reads CASSLTSEGETQYF. CDR3 sequence (DNA): TGTGCCAGCAGCTTGACTAGCGAGGGAGAGACCCAGTACTTC.

This clone came up once. The V and J genes are TRBV10-3 and TRBJ2-7; maybe TRBD1 (6 bases). V was shortened by 6 bases and J by 2 bases, with 14 bases between the two germline ends. This CDR3 comprises 14 residues. Germline V gene sequence: CDR1 ENHRY, CDR2 SYGVKD. CDR3 sequence (DNA): TGTGCCATCAGAACCACAGGGCTCCCCTACGAGCAGTACTTC. Encoded protein: CAIRTTGLPYEQYF.

The V call is TRBV4-1, the J call TRBJ2-7; D possibly uses TRBD1 or TRBD2 (6 bases each). The CDR3 is 15 amino acids. V was shortened by 4 bases and J by 3 bases, with 16 bases between the two germline ends. Per germline, CDR1 MGHRA and CDR2 YSYEKL. The CDR3 region is CASSLSSGAYYEQYF. CDR3 nucleotides: TGCGCCAGCAGCCTGAGTTCGGGGGCCTACTACGAGCAGTACTTC.

This chain connects TRBV18 to TRBJ2-7; no clear D gene. Trimming left V 4 bases short and J 2 bases short, with 9 bases between. CDR1 is KGHSH and CDR2 is LQKENI in the germline V gene. The CDR3 is 13 amino acids. CDR3 region: CASSLKQTYEQYF. CDR3 DNA sequence: TGTGCCAGCTCACTCAAGCAGACCTACGAGCAGTACTTC.

This chain joins TRBV30 and TRBJ2-3; possible D gene TRBD1, 6 bases. V lost 2 bases and J lost 6, with 15 bases in between. The CDR3 loop spans 14 amino acids. Germline-derived CDR1 and CDR2 are GTSNPN and SVGIG (reference sequence). DNA of the CDR3: TGTGCCTGGAGTTCGACAGGCCTTTTTGATACGCAGTATTTT. As protein: CAWSSTGLFDTQYF. Full variable domain (remainder filled in from reference TRBV30 and TRBJ2-3): SQTIHQWPATLVQPVGSPLSLECTVEGTSNPNLYWYRQAAGRGLQLLFYSVGIGQISSEVPQNLSASRPQDRQFILSSKKLLLSDSGFYLCAWSSTGLFDTQYFGPGTRLTVL.

The genes are TRBV9 and TRBJ2-7; 9 bases align to TRBD2. The CDR3 loop spans 15 amino acids. The germline V gene has CDR1 SGDLS and CDR2 YYNGEE. The trim removed 0 bases at V and 7 bases at J, leaving 8 bases unmatched. The CDR3 sequence is CASSVDAGGRREQYF. In DNA form, the CDR3 reads TGTGCCAGCAGCGTAGATGCGGGGGGGCGACGAGAGCAGTACTTC.

V and J are TRBV5-1 and TRBJ1-1, with a possible D match to TRBD1 (6 bases). This CDR3 has 13 amino acids. The V end lost 0 bases, the J end lost 8 bases, and 11 bases lay between the germline ends. Germline CDR1 and CDR2: SGHRS and YFSETQ. Here the CDR3 reads CASSLGDTGEAFF. Written as DNA, the CDR3 is TGCGCCAGCAGCTTGGGGGACACGGGAGAAGCTTTCTTT.

The J gene is TRBJ1-3, the V gene TRBV28; D is undetermined. The CDR3 has 12 residues. The V end lost 4 bases, the J end lost 11 bases, and 12 bases lay between the germline ends. The germline CDR1 and CDR2 sequences are MDHEN and SYDVKM. For the CDR3, the DNA is TGTGCCAGCAGTTGGAGTAGATACCCCATATATTTT. This codes for CASSWSRYPIYF.

This chain links TRBV5-5 with TRBJ2-7, with no clear D. The CDR3 runs 14 residues. Trimming left V 4 bases short and J 7 bases short, with 18 bases between. Germline CDR1 and CDR2: SGHKS and YYEKEE (reference sequence). The CDR3 sequence: CASSSGGTGGEQYF. In nucleotides, the CDR3 is TGTGCCAGCAGCAGTGGCGGTACGGGTGGAGAGCAGTACTTC.

The genes are TRBV4-1 and TRBJ1-1; 8 bases fit TRBD1. From germline, CDR1 is MGHRA and CDR2 YSYEKL. The CDR3 has 15 residues. Losses at the gene ends were 4 bases for V and 2 bases for J; bases not matched to a gene: 6. The CDR3 DNA reads as TGCGCCAGCAGCCGCACGACAGGGGTCAACACTGAAGCTTTCTTT. It yields the protein CASSRTTGVNTEAFF.

As for this clone: The sample contains more than one DNA sequence encoding this CDR3. This rearrangement joins TRBV18 to TRBJ1-2; maybe TRBD1 (6 bases). V lost 3 bases and J lost 5, with 10 bases in between. The CDR3 runs to 13 residues. Germline V gene sequence: CDR1 KGHSH, CDR2 LQKENI. The CDR3 protein is CASSPLGQYGYTF. The CDR3 coding sequence is TGTGCCAGCTCACCGCTAGGACAGTATGGCTACACCTTC.

This chain uses TRBV5-1 with TRBJ2-5; TRBD1 is a possible D gene (6 bases). Germline V gene sequence: CDR1 SGHRS, CDR2 YFSETQ. Trimming removed 4 bases from V and 1 base from J, with 14 bases in between. The CDR3 is made up of 15 amino acids. The CDR3 protein is CASSPGDKLQETQYF. The CDR3 nucleotides are TGCGCCAGCAGCCCTGGGGACAAACTCCAAGAGACCCAGTACTTC.

In this sample, this clone turned up a few times. This chain uses TRBV5-5 with TRBJ2-7, with TRBD1 identical over 8 bases. J was trimmed by 3 bases and V by 0 bases; bases with no gene match: 5. Germline lookup yields CDR1 SGHKS and CDR2 YYEKEE (reference sequence). CDR3 length: 15 residues. CDR3 bases: TGTGCCAGCAGCTTGGAGTGGACAGGGAGCTACGAGCAGTACTTC. This codes for CASSLEWTGSYEQYF. The full variable domain, rest sourced from reference TRBV5-5 and TRBJ2-7, is DAGVTQSPTHLIKTRGQQVTLRCSPISGHKSVSWYQQVLGQGPQFIFQYYEKEERGRGNFPDRFSARQFPNYSSELNVNALLLGDSALYLCASSLEWTGSYEQYFGPGTRLTVT.